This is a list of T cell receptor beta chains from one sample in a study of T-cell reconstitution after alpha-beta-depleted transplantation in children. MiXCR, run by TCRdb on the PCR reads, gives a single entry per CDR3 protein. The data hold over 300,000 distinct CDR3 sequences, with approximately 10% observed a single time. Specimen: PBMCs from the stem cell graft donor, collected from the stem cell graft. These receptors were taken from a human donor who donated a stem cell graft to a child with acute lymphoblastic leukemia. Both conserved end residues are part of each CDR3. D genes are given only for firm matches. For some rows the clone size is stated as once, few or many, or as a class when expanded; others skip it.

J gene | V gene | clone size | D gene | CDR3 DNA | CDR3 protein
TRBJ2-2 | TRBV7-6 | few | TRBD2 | TGTGCCAGCAGCCCCGTAACGGGAGGGTTTGTTGACACCGGGGAGCTGTTTTTT | CASSPVTGGFVDTGELFF
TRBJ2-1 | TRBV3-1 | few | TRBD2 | TGTGCCAGCAGCCACCCGGGACTAGCGGGTAGCTCCTACAATGAGCAGTTCTTC | CASSHPGLAGSSYNEQFF
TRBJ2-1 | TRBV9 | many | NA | TGTGCCAGCAGCGCCGGGGCTCGGGGGAATGAGCAGTTCTTC | CASSAGARGNEQFF
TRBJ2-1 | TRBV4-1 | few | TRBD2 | TGCGCCAGCAGCGAAACTAGCGGGGATTACAATGAGCAGTTCTTC | CASSETSGDYNEQFF
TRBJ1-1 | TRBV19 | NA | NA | TGTGCCAGTAGTATTGACCGGGACACTGAAGCTTTCTTT | CASSIDRDTEAFF
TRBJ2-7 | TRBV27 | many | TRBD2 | TGTGCCAGCAGTCCAGGACTAGCGGGAGGGGACGAGCAGTACTTC | CASSPGLAGGDEQYF
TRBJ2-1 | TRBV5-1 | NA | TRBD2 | TGCGCCAGCAGCTGGGGACTAGCGAGCGATGAGCAGTTCTTC | CASSWGLASDEQFF
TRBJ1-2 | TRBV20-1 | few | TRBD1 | TGCAGTGCTATACGGACAGGGGACGGCTACACCTTC | CSAIRTGDGYTF
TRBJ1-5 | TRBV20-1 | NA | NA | TGCAGTGCTAGAGATTTTTTCGGATACAGCGTGGGTCAGCCCCAGCATTTT | CSARDFFGYSVGQPQHF
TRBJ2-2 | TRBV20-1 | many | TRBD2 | TGCAGTGCTAGTGAGGGACTAGCGGGAGAGTGGGGTTATGGTGGCACCGGGGAGCTGTTTTTT | CSASEGLAGEWGYGGTGELFF
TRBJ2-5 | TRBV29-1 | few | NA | TGCAGCGTTGAAGGCCACAGGGAAGAGACCCAGTACTTC | CSVEGHREETQYF
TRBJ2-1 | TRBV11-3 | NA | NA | TGTGCCAGCAGCCTTGGCCCCTCCAATGAGCAGTTCTTC | CASSLGPSNEQFF
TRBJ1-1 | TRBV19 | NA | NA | TGTGCCAGTATCCCCCGGGTGGCGGTGAACACTGAAGCTTTCTTT | CASIPRVAVNTEAFF
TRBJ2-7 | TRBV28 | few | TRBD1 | TGTGCCAGCATACGATCCCAGGGGGTGTTATCGTACGAGCAGTACTTC | CASIRSQGVLSYEQYF
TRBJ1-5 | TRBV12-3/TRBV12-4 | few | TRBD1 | TGTGCCAGCAGTTTCGGTGGGCGGGACAGAAATCAGCCCCAGCATTTT | CASSFGGRDRNQPQHF
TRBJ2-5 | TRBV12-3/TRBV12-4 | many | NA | TGTGCCAGCAGTTTAGGAACAGGTTGGGAAGAGACCCAGTACTTC | CASSLGTGWEETQYF
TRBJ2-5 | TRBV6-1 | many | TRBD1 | TGTGCCAGCAGACAGACAGGGTCGGAGACCCAGTACTTC | CASRQTGSETQYF
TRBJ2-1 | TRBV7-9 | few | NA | TGTGCCACAGCGCGGGACTCGTACAATGAGCAGTTCTTC | CATARDSYNEQFF
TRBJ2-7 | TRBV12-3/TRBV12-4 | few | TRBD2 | TGTGCCAGCACTAGCGGGAACTCCTACGAGCAGTACTTC | CASTSGNSYEQYF
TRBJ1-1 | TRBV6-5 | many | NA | TGTGCCAGCAGTGACTCTTCCCCCAAAGCTTTCTTT | CASSDSSPKAFF
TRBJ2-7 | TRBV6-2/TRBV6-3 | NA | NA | TGTGCCAGCACCCCTAATGGGGCCGCCGAGCAGTACTTC | CASTPNGAAEQYF
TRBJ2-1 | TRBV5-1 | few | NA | TGCGCCAGCAGCTTGTATAGCAGGGACAATGAGCAGTTCTTC | CASSLYSRDNEQFF
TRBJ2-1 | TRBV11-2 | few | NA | TGTGCCAGCAGCCCCGGACTCGAAACCGATGAGCAGTTCTTC | CASSPGLETDEQFF
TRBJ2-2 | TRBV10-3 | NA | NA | TGTGCCACCCGGACCCCTGTCGGCGGGGAGCTGTTTTTT | CATRTPVGGELFF
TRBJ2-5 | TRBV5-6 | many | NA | TGTGCCAGCAGTTCGGACGGGAGCCCACTGGGAGAGACCCAGTACTTC | CASSSDGSPLGETQYF
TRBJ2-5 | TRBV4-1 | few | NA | TGCGCCAGCAGCCAAGTAGCAGGGAGGCCGGAGGAGACCCAGTACTTC | CASSQVAGRPEETQYF
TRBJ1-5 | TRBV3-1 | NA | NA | TGTGCCAGCAGCCAAGACGGCTTCGAGCCCCAGCATTTT | CASSQDGFEPQHF
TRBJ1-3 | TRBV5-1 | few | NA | TGCGCCAGCAGCTTGGTATCGGGGACTGGAAACACCATATATTTT | CASSLVSGTGNTIYF
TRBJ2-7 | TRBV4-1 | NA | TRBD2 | TGCGCCAGCAGCGGGGGGGAGGAAACTGCCTACGAGCAGTACTTC | CASSGGEETAYEQYF
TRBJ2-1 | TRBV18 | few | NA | TGTGCCAGTGGGCGCACATACAATGAGCAGTTCTTC | CASGRTYNEQFF
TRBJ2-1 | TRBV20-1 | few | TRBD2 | TGCAGTGCTAGAGATCCGTGGCGGGAGGGAAGCTCCTACAATGAGCAGTTCTTC | CSARDPWREGSSYNEQFF
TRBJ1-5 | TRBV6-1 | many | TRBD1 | TGTGCCAGCAGTGAAGGGACAGGGGTAAATCAGCCCCAGCATTTT | CASSEGTGVNQPQHF